This TCR beta chain appears in the sequencing data of a study of cytomegalovirus exposure and HLA in healthy donors. Across the study: Around 80 million unique TCRs from HLA-typed donors were held in an early data release.

Study observations and caveats: Reports indicated that the classifier achieved high specificity and sensitivity in diagnosing cytomegalovirus status. Using a false discovery rate of 0.05, a later analysis showed that about 16,000 TCR beta sequences were associated with HLA alleles.

With respect to this clone: Its antigen is not identified.

Trimming removed 6 bases at V and 6 bases at J, with 6 bases between. The germline V gene encodes CDR1 SGHTA and CDR2 FQGNSA. The CDR3 consists of 11 residues. The PCR used 60 Vbeta and 13 Jbeta primers. Only in-frame clones appear in the TCRdb table, and some are missing; sequencing was by immunoSEQ multiplex PCR. This sample yields about 57,000 clones, of which over 75% are seen a single time; under 7% belongs to the top ten. Sequenced material: PBMCs. The chain has TRBV7-2 and TRBJ2-1; unclear D gene. The receptor was derived from a male donor in good health and CMV-seronegative. CDR3 amino acids: CASRAVNEQFF. CDR3 DNA: TGTGCCAGCAGGGCGGTCAATGAGCAGTTCTTC.